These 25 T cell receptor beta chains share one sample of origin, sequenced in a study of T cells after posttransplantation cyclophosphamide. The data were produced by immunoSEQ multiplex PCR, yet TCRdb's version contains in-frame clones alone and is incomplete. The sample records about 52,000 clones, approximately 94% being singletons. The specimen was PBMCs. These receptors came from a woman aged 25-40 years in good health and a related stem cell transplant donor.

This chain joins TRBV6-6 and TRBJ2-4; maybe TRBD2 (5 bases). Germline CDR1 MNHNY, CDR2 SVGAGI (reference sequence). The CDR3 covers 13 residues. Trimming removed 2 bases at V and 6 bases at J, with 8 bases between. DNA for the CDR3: TGTGCCAGCAGTTACGAGGCGGGAAACATTCAGTACTTC. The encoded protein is CASSYEAGNIQYF.

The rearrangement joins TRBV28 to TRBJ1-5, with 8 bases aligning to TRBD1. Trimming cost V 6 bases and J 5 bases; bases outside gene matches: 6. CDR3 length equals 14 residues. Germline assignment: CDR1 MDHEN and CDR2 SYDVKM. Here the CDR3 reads CASSRDRRYQPQHF. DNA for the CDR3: TGTGCCAGCAGCCGGGACAGGAGATATCAGCCCCAGCATTTT.

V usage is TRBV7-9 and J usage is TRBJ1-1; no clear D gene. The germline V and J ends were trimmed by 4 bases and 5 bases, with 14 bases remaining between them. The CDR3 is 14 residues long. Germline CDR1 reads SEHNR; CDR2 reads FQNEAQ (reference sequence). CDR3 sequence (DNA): TGTGCCAGCAGCTCACCCGGGTTCGGGACTGAAGCTTTCTTT. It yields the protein CASSSPGFGTEAFF. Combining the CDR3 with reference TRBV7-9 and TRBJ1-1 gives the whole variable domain DTGVSQNPRHKITKRGQNVTFRCDPISEHNRLYWYRQTLGQGPEFLTYFQNEAQLEKSRLLSDRFSAERPKGSFSTLEIQRTEQGDSAMYLCASSSPGFGTEAFFGQGTRLTVV.

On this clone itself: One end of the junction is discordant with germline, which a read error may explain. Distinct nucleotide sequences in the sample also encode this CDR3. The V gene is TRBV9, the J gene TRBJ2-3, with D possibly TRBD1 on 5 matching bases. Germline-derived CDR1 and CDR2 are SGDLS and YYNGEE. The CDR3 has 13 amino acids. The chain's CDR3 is CASSVDAGDTQYF. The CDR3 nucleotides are TGTGCTAGCAGCGTAGATGCAGGGGATACGCAGTATTTT.

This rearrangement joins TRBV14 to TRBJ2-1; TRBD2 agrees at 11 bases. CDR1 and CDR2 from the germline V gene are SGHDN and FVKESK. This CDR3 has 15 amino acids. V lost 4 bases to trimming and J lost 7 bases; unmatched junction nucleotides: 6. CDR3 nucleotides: TGTGCCAGCAGCCGACTAGCGGGAAGGGAGAATGAGCAGTTCTTC. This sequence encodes CASSRLAGRENEQFF.

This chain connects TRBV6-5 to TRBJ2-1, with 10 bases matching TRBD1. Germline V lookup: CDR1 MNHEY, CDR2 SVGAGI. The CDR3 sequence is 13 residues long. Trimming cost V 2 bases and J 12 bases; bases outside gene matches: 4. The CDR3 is CASSYGTGVGQFF. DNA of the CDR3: TGTGCCAGCAGTTACGGGACAGGGGTCGGGCAGTTCTTC.

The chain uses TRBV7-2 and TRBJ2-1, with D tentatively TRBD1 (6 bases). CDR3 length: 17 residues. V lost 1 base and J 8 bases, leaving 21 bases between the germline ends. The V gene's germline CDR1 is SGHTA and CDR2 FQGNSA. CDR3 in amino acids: CASSLGGHRVNGDEQFF. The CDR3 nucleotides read TGTGCCAGCAGCTTAGGTGGGCACAGGGTTAATGGGGATGAGCAGTTCTTC.

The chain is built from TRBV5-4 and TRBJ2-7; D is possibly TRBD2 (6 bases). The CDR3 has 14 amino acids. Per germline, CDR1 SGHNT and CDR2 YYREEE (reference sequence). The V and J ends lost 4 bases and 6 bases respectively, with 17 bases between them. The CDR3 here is CASSLGTPGREQYF. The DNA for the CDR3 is TGTGCCAGCAGCCTTGGGACTCCCGGCCGCGAGCAGTACTTC. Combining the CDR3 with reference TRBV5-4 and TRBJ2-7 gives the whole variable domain ETGVTQSPTHLIKTRGQQVTLRCSSQSGHNTVSWYQQALGQGPQFIFQYYREEENGRGNFPPRFSGLQFPNYSSELNVNALELDDSALYLCASSLGTPGREQYFGPGTRLTVT.

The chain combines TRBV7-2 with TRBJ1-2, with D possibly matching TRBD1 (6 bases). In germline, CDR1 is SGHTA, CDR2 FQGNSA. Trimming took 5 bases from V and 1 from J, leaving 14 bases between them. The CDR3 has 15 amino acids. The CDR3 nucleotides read TGTGCCAGCAGCAATGGACAGTACATTAACTATGGCTACACCTTC. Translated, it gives CASSNGQYINYGYTF.

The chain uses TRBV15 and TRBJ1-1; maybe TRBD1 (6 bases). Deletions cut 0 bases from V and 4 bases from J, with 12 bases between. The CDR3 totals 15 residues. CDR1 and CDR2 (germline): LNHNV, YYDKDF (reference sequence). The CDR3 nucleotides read TGTGCCACCAGCAGAGATAGAACAGGGCCCACTGAAGCTTTCTTT. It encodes CATSRDRTGPTEAFF.

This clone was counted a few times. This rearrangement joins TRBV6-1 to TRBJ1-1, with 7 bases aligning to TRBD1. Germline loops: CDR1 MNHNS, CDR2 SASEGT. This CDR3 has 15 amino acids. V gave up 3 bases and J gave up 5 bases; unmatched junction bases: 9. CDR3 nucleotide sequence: TGTGCCAGCAGTGAGATCACAGAGGGGGCGACTGAAGCTTTCTTT. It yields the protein CASSEITEGATEAFF.

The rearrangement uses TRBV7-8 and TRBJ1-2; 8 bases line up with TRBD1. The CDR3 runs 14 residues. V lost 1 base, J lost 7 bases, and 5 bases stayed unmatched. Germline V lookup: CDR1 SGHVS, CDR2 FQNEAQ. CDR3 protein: CASSLDARGLGYTF. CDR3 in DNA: TGTGCCAGCAGCTTAGACGCCAGGGGGCTTGGCTACACCTTC.

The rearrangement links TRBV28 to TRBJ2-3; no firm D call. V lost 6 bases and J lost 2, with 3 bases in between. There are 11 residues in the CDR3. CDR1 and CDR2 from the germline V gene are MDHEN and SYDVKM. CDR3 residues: CASSSTDTQYF. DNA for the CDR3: TGTGCCAGCAGCTCCACAGATACGCAGTATTTT.

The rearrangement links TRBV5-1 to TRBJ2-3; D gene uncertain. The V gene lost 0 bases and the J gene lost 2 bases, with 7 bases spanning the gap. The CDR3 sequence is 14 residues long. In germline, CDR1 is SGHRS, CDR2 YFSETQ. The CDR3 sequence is CASSLVSYTDTQYF. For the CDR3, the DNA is TGCGCCAGCAGCTTGGTGTCCTACACAGATACGCAGTATTTT.

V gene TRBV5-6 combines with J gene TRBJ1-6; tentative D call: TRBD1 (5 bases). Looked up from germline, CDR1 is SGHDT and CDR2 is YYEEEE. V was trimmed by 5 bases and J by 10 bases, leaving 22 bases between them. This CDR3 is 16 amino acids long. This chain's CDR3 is CASRTRGQVGASPLHF. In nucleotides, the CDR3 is TGTGCCAGCAGGACCCGTGGACAAGTGGGCGCCTCACCCCTCCACTTT.

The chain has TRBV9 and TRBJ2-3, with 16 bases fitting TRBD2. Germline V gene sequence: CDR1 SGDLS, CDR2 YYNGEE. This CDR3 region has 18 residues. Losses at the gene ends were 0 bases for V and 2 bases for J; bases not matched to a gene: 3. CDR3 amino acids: CASSVEGTSGGATDTQYF. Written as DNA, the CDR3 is TGTGCCAGCAGCGTAGAGGGGACTAGCGGGGGGGCCACAGATACGCAGTATTTT.

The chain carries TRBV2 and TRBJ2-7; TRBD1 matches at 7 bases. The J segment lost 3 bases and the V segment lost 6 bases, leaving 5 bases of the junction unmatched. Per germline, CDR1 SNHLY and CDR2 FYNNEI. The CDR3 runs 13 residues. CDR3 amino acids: CASSPRQGYEQYF. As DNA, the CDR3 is TGTGCCAGCAGCCCCAGACAGGGCTACGAGCAGTACTTC.

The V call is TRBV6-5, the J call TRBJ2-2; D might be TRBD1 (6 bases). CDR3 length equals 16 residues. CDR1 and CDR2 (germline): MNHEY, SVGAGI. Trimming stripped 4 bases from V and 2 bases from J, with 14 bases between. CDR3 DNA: TGTGCCAGCAGTTCCCTACAGGGATATAACACCGGGGAGCTGTTTTTT. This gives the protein CASSSLQGYNTGELFF.

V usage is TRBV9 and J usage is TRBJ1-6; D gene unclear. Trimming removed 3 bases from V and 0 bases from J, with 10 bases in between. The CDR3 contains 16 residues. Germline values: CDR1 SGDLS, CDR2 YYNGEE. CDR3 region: CASSAGPSSYNSPLHF. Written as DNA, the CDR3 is TGTGCCAGCAGCGCGGGTCCCAGCTCCTATAATTCACCCCTCCACTTT.

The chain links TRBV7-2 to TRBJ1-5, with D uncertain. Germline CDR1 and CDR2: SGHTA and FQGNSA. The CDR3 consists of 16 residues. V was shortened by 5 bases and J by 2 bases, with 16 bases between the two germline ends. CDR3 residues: CASSPPRGMGNQPQHF. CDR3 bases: TGTGCCAGCAGCCCTCCCCGGGGAATGGGCAATCAGCCCCAGCATTTT.

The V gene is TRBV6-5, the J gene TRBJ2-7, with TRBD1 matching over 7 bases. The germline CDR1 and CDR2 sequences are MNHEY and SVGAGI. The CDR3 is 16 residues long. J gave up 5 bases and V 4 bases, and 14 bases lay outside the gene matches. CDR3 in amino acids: CASSSPDRTSHDEQYF. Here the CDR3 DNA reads TGTGCCAGCAGTTCCCCGGACAGGACGAGTCACGACGAGCAGTACTTC.

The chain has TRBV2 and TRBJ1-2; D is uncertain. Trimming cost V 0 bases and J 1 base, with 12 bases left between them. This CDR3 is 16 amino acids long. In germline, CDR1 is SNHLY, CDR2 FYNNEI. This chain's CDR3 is CASSEAQVAFNYGYTF. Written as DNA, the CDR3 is TGTGCCAGCAGTGAAGCGCAGGTGGCGTTTAACTATGGCTACACCTTC.

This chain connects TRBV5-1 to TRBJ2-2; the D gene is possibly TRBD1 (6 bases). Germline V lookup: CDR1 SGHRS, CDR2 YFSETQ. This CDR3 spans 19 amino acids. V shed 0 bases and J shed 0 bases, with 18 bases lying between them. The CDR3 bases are TGCGCCAGCAGCTTGGCCTTCCCCAGGACAGTAACGAACACCGGGGAGCTGTTTTTT. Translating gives CASSLAFPRTVTNTGELFF.

This CDR3 reads CASSYDPGGSGNTIYF. For the CDR3, the DNA is TGTGCCAGCAGTTACGACCCAGGGGGCTCAGGAAACACCATATATTTT. The chain couples TRBV6-5 to TRBJ1-3; 8 bases agree with TRBD1. The V and J ends lost 2 bases and 4 bases, in that order; junction bases with no gene match: 7. This CDR3 has 16 amino acids. Germline CDR1 reads MNHEY; CDR2 reads SVGAGI.

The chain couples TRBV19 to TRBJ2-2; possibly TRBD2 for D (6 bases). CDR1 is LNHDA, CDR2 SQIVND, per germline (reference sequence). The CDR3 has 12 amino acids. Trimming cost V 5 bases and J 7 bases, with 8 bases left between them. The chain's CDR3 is CASSSGVGELFF. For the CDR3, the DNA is TGTGCCAGTAGTTCGGGGGTCGGGGAGCTGTTTTTT.